This TCR beta chain derives from a study of blood T cell repertoires in COVID-19. The overall study: Samples taken during acute and convalescent COVID-19 were collected in the United States, Italy and Spain. In each case, the material was cDNA or gDNA derived from T cells, B-cell-depleted T cells, or PBMCs.

The CDR3 runs to 13 residues. CDR1 is SGHVS, CDR2 FQNEAQ, per germline. Trimming took 5 bases from V and 4 from J, leaving 11 bases between them. TCRdb keeps only in-frame clones here, not all; method: immunoSEQ multiplex PCR. The sample yields under 300,000 clones, around 81% seen once. Material for sequencing was peripheral blood. The receptor was isolated from a man aged 25 to 40 who had recovered from COVID-19. J is TRBJ1-1 and V is TRBV7-8; maybe TRBD1 (6 bases). CDR3 DNA sequence: TGTGCCAGCAGCCTCAGACAGGCCACTGAAGCTTTCTTT. Translating it yields CASSLRQATEAFF.